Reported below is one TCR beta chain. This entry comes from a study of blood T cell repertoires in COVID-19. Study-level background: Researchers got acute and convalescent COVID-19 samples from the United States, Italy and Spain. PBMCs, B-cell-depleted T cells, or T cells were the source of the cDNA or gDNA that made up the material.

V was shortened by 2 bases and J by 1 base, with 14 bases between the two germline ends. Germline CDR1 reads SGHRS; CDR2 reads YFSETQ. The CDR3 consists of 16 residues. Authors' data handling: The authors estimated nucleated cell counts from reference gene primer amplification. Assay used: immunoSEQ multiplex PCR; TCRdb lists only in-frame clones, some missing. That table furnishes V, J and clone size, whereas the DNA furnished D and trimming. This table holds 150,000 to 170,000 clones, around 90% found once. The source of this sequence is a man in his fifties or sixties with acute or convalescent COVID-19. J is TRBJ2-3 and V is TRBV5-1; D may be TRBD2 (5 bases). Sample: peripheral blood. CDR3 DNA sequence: TGCGCCAGCAGCTTACCTGGACTTCCCGGCACAGATACGCAGTATTTT. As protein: CASSLPGLPGTDTQYF.